The entry that follows covers one T cell receptor beta chain sequence. Its cognate antigen is unknown. This sample was included in a study of OX40 agonist ivuxolimab in advanced cancers. Study-wide context: Prior therapy, whether anti-PD-1, anti-PD-L1 or anti-CTLA-4, was allowed, and roughly 40% had some.

The study's findings and limits: Those patients achieving a partial response at 0.1-3.0 mg/kg showed among the lowest clonal expansion. CD4+ and CD8+ blood T cells expanded clonally by week 6 at 0.1 to 3.0 mg/kg.

Germline CDR1 reads SNHLY; CDR2 reads FYNNEI. With 7 bases clipped from V and 3 bases from J, the junction kept 4 bases outside the gene matches. This CDR3 has 13 residues. The table came from immunoSEQ multiplex PCR; TCRdb's copy has only in-frame clones and leaves some out. The sample has about 98,000 clones; about 83% are singletons. The rearrangement uses TRBV2 and TRBJ1-2, with 8 bases that match TRBD1. This TCR derives from an adult with an advanced solid tumor such as melanoma, head and neck, liver or kidney cancer. The source material was CD4+ or CD8+ T cells sorted from blood, sampled in a trial of the OX40 agonist ivuxolimab. CDR3 protein: CASIRGRDYGYTF. Here the CDR3 DNA reads TGTGCCAGCATCAGGGGGCGCGACTATGGCTACACCTTC.